A single sample is the source of the 8 T cell receptor beta chains below, sequenced in a study of technical replicates of blood from several donors. TCRdb's copy holds only in-frame clones and misses some; the assay was immunoSEQ multiplex PCR. The sample contains roughly 80,000 clones, 85% to 95% of which appear only once. Sequenced sample: T cells isolated from PBMCs. These receptor sequences come from a human donor in good health.

The rearrangement joins TRBV7-9 to TRBJ1-2; D call uncertain. The CDR3 has 14 residues. Germline V CDR1 and CDR2: SEHNR, FQNEAQ (reference sequence). Trimming stripped 5 bases from V and 3 bases from J, with 13 bases between. CDR3 sequence reads: CASSPTGDYYGYTF. The CDR3 DNA is TGTGCCAGCAGCCCCACGGGAGACTACTATGGCTACACCTTC.

The chain combines TRBV11-3 with TRBJ2-3, with 7 bases aligning to TRBD1. In germline, CDR1 is SGHNT, CDR2 YENEEA. Germline trimming cut 4 bases from V and 2 bases from J; bases unmatched to any gene: 3. The CDR3 runs to 14 residues. The CDR3, as DNA: TGTGCCAGCAGCTCCGGGACAGACACAGATACGCAGTATTTT. Translated, it gives CASSSGTDTDTQYF. Variable domain in full (rest from reference TRBV11-3 and TRBJ2-3): EAGVVQSPRYKIIEKKQPVAFWCNPISGHNTLYWYLQNLGQGPELLIRYENEEAVDDSQLPKDRFSAERLKGVDSTLKIQPAELGDSAVYLCASSSGTDTDTQYFGPGTRLTVL.

The V and J genes are TRBV13 and TRBJ2-2; D might be TRBD1 (6 bases). Trimming stripped 1 base from V and 2 bases from J, with 20 bases between. The germline gives CDR1 PRHDT, CDR2 FYEKMQ (reference sequence). The CDR3 is 19 amino acids. CDR3 loop: CASSLDLGGGQFNTGELFF. CDR3 DNA: TGTGCCAGCAGCTTAGATCTTGGTGGCGGACAGTTTAACACCGGGGAGCTGTTTTTT.

The genes are TRBV12-5 and TRBJ2-3; D is uncertain. Between the trimmed V and J ends, which lost 3 bases and 3 bases, there was a span of 7 bases. In germline, CDR1 is LGHNT, CDR2 FRNRAP. The CDR3 is 13 residues long. The CDR3 DNA is TGTGCTAGTGGTTTTTCCTATACAGATACGCAGTATTTT. It encodes CASGFSYTDTQYF.

This chain connects TRBV5-6 to TRBJ2-1, with 9 nucleotides matching TRBD1. The germline V gene encodes CDR1 SGHDT and CDR2 YYEEEE. V lost 1 base, J lost 6 bases, and 5 bases stayed unmatched. The CDR3 loop spans 15 amino acids. The DNA of the CDR3 is TGTGCCAGCAGCTTGTGGGACAGGGAAGGCAATGAGCAGTTCTTC. It codes for CASSLWDREGNEQFF.

The chain carries TRBV9 and TRBJ2-1; 9 bases are shared with TRBD2. Germline CDR1 SGDLS, CDR2 YYNGEE. The ends lost 0 bases at V and 5 bases at J; junction bases unmatched: 3. The CDR3 sequence is 15 residues long. The CDR3 loop reads CASSVGTSAHNEQFF. The CDR3 region has the DNA TGTGCCAGCAGCGTAGGGACTAGCGCGCACAATGAGCAGTTCTTC.

Of note for this clone: Additional DNA sequences in this sample encode the identical CDR3. V usage is TRBV7-3 and J usage is TRBJ2-3, with a possible D match to TRBD2 (6 bases). Trimming removed 3 bases from V and 3 bases from J, with 7 bases in between. The CDR3 has 13 residues. Germline CDR1 SGHTA, CDR2 FQGTGA. CDR3 coding DNA: TGTGCCAGCAGCTTGGGACTGACAGATACGCAGTATTTT. Amino acids: CASSLGLTDTQYF.

The J gene is TRBJ2-1, the V gene TRBV7-6; 7 nucleotides align to TRBD1. This CDR3 region has 16 residues. CDR1 and CDR2 from the germline V gene are SGHVS and FNYEAQ. With V trimmed by 5 bases and J by 9 bases, 16 bases remained unmatched. The CDR3 bases are TGTGCCAGCAGCATTCGTTCGGGACAGAGGAAGGGTGAGCAGTTCTTC. This translates into CASSIRSGQRKGEQFF.